This T cell receptor (beta chain) is drawn from a study of vaccination effects on CD4 cells after COVID-19. In this sample, this clone turned up once. What it recognizes is unknown. Per the germline V gene, CDR1 is MNHEY and CDR2 is SVGAGI. The CDR3 consists of 14 residues. V lost 6 bases and J lost 6, with 14 bases in between. Antigen-specific CD4+ T cells were first expanded with viral peptide pools by the ViraFEST assay and only then sequenced. When around 10 days of culture had elapsed, CD4+ T cells were isolated. It was between March and December 2020 that the person had a SARS-CoV-2 infection confirmed by PCR. Sequenced by immunoSEQ multiplex PCR; TCRdb stores in-frame clones only, minus some. The sample has 26,000 or so clones, around 78% seen once.

The sequence came from a human donor who had a prior SARS-CoV-2 infection. The specimen comprised CD4+ T cells from PBMCs cultured with HCoV-NL63 spike peptides, sampled before COVID-19 vaccination. The gene calls are TRBV6-5 and TRBJ2-2, with TRBD2 as a possible D gene (6 bases). The CDR3 is CASRGNGGAGELFF. The CDR3 DNA reads TGTGCCAGCAGGGGGAACGGGGGAGCCGGGGAGCTGTTTTTT.